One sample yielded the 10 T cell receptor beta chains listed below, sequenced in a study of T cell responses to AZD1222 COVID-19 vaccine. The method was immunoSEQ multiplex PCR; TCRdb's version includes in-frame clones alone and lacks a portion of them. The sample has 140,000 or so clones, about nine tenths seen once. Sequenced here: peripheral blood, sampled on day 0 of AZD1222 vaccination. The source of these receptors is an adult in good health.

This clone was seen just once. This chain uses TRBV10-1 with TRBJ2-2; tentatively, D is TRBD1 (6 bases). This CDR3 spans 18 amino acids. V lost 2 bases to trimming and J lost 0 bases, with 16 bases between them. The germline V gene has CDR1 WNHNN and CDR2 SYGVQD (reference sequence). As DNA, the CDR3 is TGCGCCAGCAGTGAGCCGGTCGTGGGGACATCGAACACCGGGGAGCTGTTTTTT. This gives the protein CASSEPVVGTSNTGELFF.

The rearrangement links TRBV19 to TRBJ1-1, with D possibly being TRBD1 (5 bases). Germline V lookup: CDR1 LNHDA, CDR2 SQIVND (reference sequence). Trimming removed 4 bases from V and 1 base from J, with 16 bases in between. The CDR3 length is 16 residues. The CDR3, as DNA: TGTGCCAGTAGTAGATGGCAGGGCCTGGGGAACACTGAAGCTTTCTTT. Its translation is CASSRWQGLGNTEAFF.

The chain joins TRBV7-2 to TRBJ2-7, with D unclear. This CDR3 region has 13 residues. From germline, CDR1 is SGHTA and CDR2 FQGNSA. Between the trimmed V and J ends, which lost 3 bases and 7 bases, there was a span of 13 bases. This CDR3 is CASSFSFFGEQYF. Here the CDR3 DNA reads TGTGCCAGCAGCTTCTCCTTTTTTGGAGAGCAGTACTTC.

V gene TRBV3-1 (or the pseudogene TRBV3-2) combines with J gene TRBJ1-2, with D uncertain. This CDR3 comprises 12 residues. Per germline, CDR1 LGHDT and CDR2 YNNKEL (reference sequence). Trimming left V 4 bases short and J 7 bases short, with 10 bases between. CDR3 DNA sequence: TGTGCCAGCAGCCCCCCCCACGGTGGCTACACCTTC. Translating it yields CASSPPHGGYTF.

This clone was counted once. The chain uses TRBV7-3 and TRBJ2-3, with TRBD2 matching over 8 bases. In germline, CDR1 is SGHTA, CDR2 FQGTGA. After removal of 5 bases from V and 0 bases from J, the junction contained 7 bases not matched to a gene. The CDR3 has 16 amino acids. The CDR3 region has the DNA TGTGCCAGCAGCCGAGGACTAGCTCCTAGCACAGATACGCAGTATTTT. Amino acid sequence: CASSRGLAPSTDTQYF.

CDR3 nucleotide sequence: TGTGCCAGCAGCTTGTCAGGGGGTCGGGAGCAGTACTTC. Its protein is CASSLSGGREQYF. This chain uses TRBV5-5 with TRBJ2-7, with 7 bases fitting TRBD1. V shed 1 base, J shed 7 bases, and the junction held 5 bases outside the gene matches. The CDR3 has 13 residues. Germline loops: CDR1 SGHKS, CDR2 YYEKEE (reference sequence). Full variable domain (remainder filled in from reference TRBV5-5 and TRBJ2-7): DAGVTQSPTHLIKTRGQQVTLRCSPISGHKSVSWYQQVLGQGPQFIFQYYEKEERGRGNFPDRFSARQFPNYSSELNVNALLLGDSALYLCASSLSGGREQYFGPGTRLTVT.

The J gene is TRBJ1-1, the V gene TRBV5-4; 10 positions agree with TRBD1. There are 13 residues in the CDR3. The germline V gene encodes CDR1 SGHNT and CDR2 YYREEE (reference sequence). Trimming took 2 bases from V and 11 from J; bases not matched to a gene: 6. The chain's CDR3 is CASSFTGTGAAFF. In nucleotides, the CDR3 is TGTGCCAGCAGCTTCACCGGGACAGGGGCCGCTTTCTTT. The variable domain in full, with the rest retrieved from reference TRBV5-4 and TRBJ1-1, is ETGVTQSPTHLIKTRGQQVTLRCSSQSGHNTVSWYQQALGQGPQFIFQYYREEENGRGNFPPRFSGLQFPNYSSELNVNALELDDSALYLCASSFTGTGAAFFGQGTRLTVV.

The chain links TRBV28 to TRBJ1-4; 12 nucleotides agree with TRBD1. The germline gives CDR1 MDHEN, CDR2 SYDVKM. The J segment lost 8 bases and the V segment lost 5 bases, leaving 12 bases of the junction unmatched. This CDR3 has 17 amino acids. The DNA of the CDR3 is TGTGCCAGCAGTCGTCCCGGGACAGGGGGCTTAGAAGAAAAACTGTTTTTT. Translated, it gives CASSRPGTGGLEEKLFF.

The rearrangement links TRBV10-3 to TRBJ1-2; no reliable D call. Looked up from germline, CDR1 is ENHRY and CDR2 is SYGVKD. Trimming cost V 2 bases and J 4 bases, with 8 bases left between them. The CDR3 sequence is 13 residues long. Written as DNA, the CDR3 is TGTGCCATCAGTGAGGGTAGCGGCTATGGCTACACCTTC. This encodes CAISEGSGYGYTF.

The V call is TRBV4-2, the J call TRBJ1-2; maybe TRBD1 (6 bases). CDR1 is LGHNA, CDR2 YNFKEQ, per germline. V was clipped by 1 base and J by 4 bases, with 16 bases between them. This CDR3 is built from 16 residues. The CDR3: CASSQGLQGSSYGYTF. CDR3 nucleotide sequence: TGTGCCAGCAGCCAAGGCCTACAGGGTTCCAGCTATGGCTACACCTTC.